This T cell receptor beta chain is drawn from a study of identical twins. V was pared by 5 bases and J by 1 base, with 11 bases between. The CDR3 is made up of 14 amino acids. Per the germline V gene, CDR1 is SGHTA and CDR2 is FQGNSA. Concerning this clonotype itself: Its antigen remains unknown.

Study-level findings and limits: Out-of-frame alpha sequences shared between twins exhibited an excess of low generation probability.

A single record per CDR3 protein comes from TCRdb applying MiXCR to the 5' RACE reads. The sample lists 350,000 to 400,000 distinct CDR3 sequences; approximately 8.7% were seen once. Sequencing input: naive T cells sorted from blood. The clonotype was recovered from a woman in her forties or fifties in good health. V and J are TRBV7-2 and TRBJ1-2, with D unresolved. Here the CDR3 DNA reads TGTGCCAGCAGCCCACCCTCAGTTAACTATGGCTACACCTTC. Protein: CASSPPSVNYGYTF.